A single count supports the clone carrying this T cell receptor beta chain. The data belong to a study of blood T cell repertoires in COVID-19. Background on the study: The United States, Italy and Spain were the sources of the acute and convalescent COVID-19 samples.

Some clones are missing from TCRdb's copy, which holds only in-frame ones; the method was immunoSEQ multiplex PCR. There are approximately 290,000 clones in the sample; roughly 86% occur only once, and 11% lies in the top ten. This TCR was sampled from a woman aged 25-40 years with COVID-19, enrolled during active disease. The sequencing input was peripheral blood.

The CDR3: CASSPGRDRFYEQYF. The CDR3 DNA sequence: TGTGCCAGCTCACCCGGCCGGGACAGATTCTACGAGCAGTACTTC. V usage is TRBV18 and J usage is TRBJ2-7, with 7 positions matching TRBD1. V lost 3 bases to trimming and J lost 3 bases; unmatched junction nucleotides: 8. There are 15 residues in the CDR3. Germline CDR1 is KGHSH and CDR2 is LQKENI.